This T cell receptor (beta chain) was profiled in a study of T cell repertoires in cytomegalovirus infection. This CDR3 has 13 residues. Trimming removed 1 base from V and 3 bases from J, with 6 bases in between. Looked up from germline, CDR1 is SGHVS and CDR2 is FNYEAQ. This clonotype was found a few times. What it binds is not known. MiXCR was run by TCRdb on the reads, yielding one entry per CDR3 protein. The data contain 450,000 to 600,000 distinct CDR3 sequences, around 30% of them singletons. The specimen was cultured PBMCs, collected from culture after CMV antigen stimulation. V gene TRBV7-6 combines with J gene TRBJ2-5; tentative D call: TRBD1 (6 bases). The TCR was taken from a human donor in good health (CMV status not recorded). Some clones in this sample may be carry-over from other donors' samples. This CDR3 reads CASSLEGEETQYF. CDR3 nucleotide sequence: TGTGCCAGCAGCTTAGAGGGGGAAGAGACCCAGTACTTC.